Listed below are T cell receptor beta chains from one sample, sequenced in a study of identical twins. TCRdb re-called the 5' RACE reads through MiXCR, storing one row per CDR3 protein. The table shows fewer than 350,000 distinct CDR3 sequences, with about 8% occurring only once. In addition, the sample was reused for a study of yellow fever vaccine responses in identical twins.

Sequenced material: memory (CD45RO+) T cells sorted from blood. Every receptor here comes from a woman under 30 in good health. Both conserved end residues are part of each CDR3. A D gene is named only where the DNA matches it firmly. Rows may omit the clone size; those that give it use once, few, many or a size class.

v_call	d_call	j_call	clone_size	cdr3_nt	cdr3_aa
TRBV6-4	TRBD2	TRBJ2-3	-	TGTGCCAGCAGTGACTCAACTAGCGGGGTGGGCACAGATACGCAGTATTTT	CASSDSTSGVGTDTQYF
TRBV20-1	-	TRBJ2-5	-	TGCAGTGCTAGAGACCCTGTGGGACCGAGGCCCGGGACCCAGTACTTC	CSARDPVGPRPGTQYF
TRBV12-3/TRBV12-4	-	TRBJ2-2	many	TGTGCCAGCAGTTTATTAGCCACCGGGGAGCTGTTTTTT	CASSLLATGELFF
TRBV11-3	TRBD2	TRBJ2-5	few	TGTGCCAGCAGCCCCCTGGGACTAGCGCAAGAGACCCAGTACTTC	CASSPLGLAQETQYF
TRBV5-6	-	TRBJ1-6	many	TGTGCCAGCAGCTCAGGGTTGCGGAATTCACCCCTCCACTTT	CASSSGLRNSPLHF
TRBV18	TRBD2	TRBJ2-1	many	TGTGCCAGCTCACCTTTCCGCGGGAGTTGGTACAATGAGCAGTTCTTC	CASSPFRGSWYNEQFF
TRBV3-1	-	TRBJ2-2	few	TGTGCCAGCAGCCAAGGCGCAGGGTGGACCGGGGAGCTGTTTTTT	CASSQGAGWTGELFF
TRBV5-6	-	TRBJ2-5	-	TGTGCCAGCAGCTTGGTTTTCAGTCAAGAGACCCAGTACTTC	CASSLVFSQETQYF
TRBV7-8	-	TRBJ2-3	-	TGTGCCAGCAGCTTAAAGCCCGGGCACACAGATACGCAGTATTTT	CASSLKPGHTDTQYF
TRBV6-6	-	TRBJ1-1	few	TGTGCCAGCAGTCGTACGGGACCCTCGAACACTGAAGCTTTCTTT	CASSRTGPSNTEAFF
TRBV5-1	TRBD2	TRBJ2-5	-	TGCGCCAGCAGCTTGGGTCCGGTGGGAGGGCCGGCAGAGACCCAGTACTTC	CASSLGPVGGPAETQYF
TRBV2	-	TRBJ2-7	-	TGTGCCAGCAGTGACGGGCTCGCGGGGAGCTCCTACGAGCAGTACTTC	CASSDGLAGSSYEQYF
TRBV6-1	TRBD1	TRBJ2-7	-	TGTGCCAGCAGTCTCCGACAGGGTAGAGACGAGCAGTACTTC	CASSLRQGRDEQYF
TRBV20-1	-	TRBJ1-5	many	TGCAGTGCTAGGGCCGCGGGAGGGGCCCATCAGCCCCAGCATTTT	CSARAAGGAHQPQHF
TRBV2	-	TRBJ2-1	-	TGTGCCAGCAGTGCACGGGGGAACTCCTACAATGAGCAGTTCTTC	CASSARGNSYNEQFF
TRBV5-1	-	TRBJ1-2	few	TGCGCCAGCAGCTTGGGTCAGGGCCTCTATGGCTACACCTTC	CASSLGQGLYGYTF
TRBV20-1	TRBD2	TRBJ2-5	many	TGCAGTGCTAGAGATATAGCTAGCGGGGACCAAGAGACCCAGTACTTC	CSARDIASGDQETQYF
TRBV3-1	-	TRBJ2-5	-	TGTGCCAGCAGCCAATACAGCAACCAAGAGACCCAGTACTTC	CASSQYSNQETQYF
TRBV5-6	TRBD1	TRBJ1-5	few	TGTGCCAGCAGCTTACGGACAGGGGGTATCAATCAGCCCCAGCATTTT	CASSLRTGGINQPQHF
TRBV5-1	-	TRBJ2-2	few	TGCGCCAGCAGCTTGGTGGGGGATAACACCGGGGAGCTGTTTTTT	CASSLVGDNTGELFF
TRBV6-6	-	TRBJ1-5	few	TGTGCCAGCACCGGGGGGGGAAATCAGCCCCAGCATTTT	CASTGGGNQPQHF
TRBV5-1	TRBD1	TRBJ2-5	many	TGCGCCAGCAGCCCGAGACAGGGAGAGACCCAGTACTTC	CASSPRQGETQYF
TRBV29-1	-	TRBJ2-7	-	TGCAGCGCCGCCGGGGTAGTCCCCTCATCCTACGAGCAGTACTTC	CSAAGVVPSSYEQYF
TRBV12-3/TRBV12-4	TRBD1	TRBJ2-5	few	TGTGCCAGCAGGAGACAGGGTGAGACCCAGTACTTC	CASRRQGETQYF
TRBV6-1	-	TRBJ2-1	few	TGTGCCAGCAGAAGGACCCCCGGGGGATACAATGAGCAGTTCTTC	CASRRTPGGYNEQFF
TRBV7-9	-	TRBJ2-1	many	TGTGCCAGCAGCTTCGAAGCTGATTACAATGAGCAGTTCTTC	CASSFEADYNEQFF
TRBV5-4	-	TRBJ2-5	-	TGTGCCAGCAGCCACGGGACATTACAAGAGACCCAGTACTTC	CASSHGTLQETQYF
TRBV3-1	-	TRBJ2-2	few	TGTGCCAGCAGCCAACCGGCTCGCCTTCGGGACACCGGGGAGCTGTTTTTT	CASSQPARLRDTGELFF
TRBV4-1	-	TRBJ2-5	many	TGCGCCAGCAGCCGTATATTCGGGGGCGGGGAGACCCAGTACTTC	CASSRIFGGGETQYF
TRBV6-1	TRBD2	TRBJ2-2	-	TGTGCCAACCTGAAGTCGCTAGCGGGGGGGCGGGACACCGGGGAGCTGTTTTTT	CANLKSLAGGRDTGELFF
TRBV12-3/TRBV12-4	-	TRBJ1-6	-	TGTGCCAGCAGGTCAGAATCCGGGACAAACCACTTT	CASRSESGTNHF
TRBV7-9	-	TRBJ2-5	-	TGTGCCAGTACGATGTTCGGCGTATTAGAGACCCAGTACTTC	CASTMFGVLETQYF
TRBV20-1	TRBD1	TRBJ2-1	few	TGCAGTGCTAGAGGGGACCGGGACAGGGGAACCTACAATGAGCAGTTCTTC	CSARGDRDRGTYNEQFF
TRBV29-1	-	TRBJ2-2	-	TGCAGCGTTTCCCTAGTGGGGAACACCGGGGAGCTGTTTTTT	CSVSLVGNTGELFF
TRBV7-2	-	TRBJ2-7	many	TGTGCCAGCAGCTTCGGGTCCCCCAATTGGGAGCAGTACTTC	CASSFGSPNWEQYF
TRBV12-3/TRBV12-4	TRBD1	TRBJ2-2	many	TGTGCCAGCAGTAGACAGGGGACCGGGGAGCTGTTTTTT	CASSRQGTGELFF
TRBV12-3/TRBV12-4	-	TRBJ1-2	many	TGTGCCAGCAGCCACAGGGCGGAAAACTATGGCTACACCTTC	CASSHRAENYGYTF
TRBV2	-	TRBJ2-5	-	TGTGCCAGCAGCCAGACTCCCCTCGAGACCCAGTACTTC	CASSQTPLETQYF
TRBV3-1	TRBD2	TRBJ2-4	-	TGTGCCAGCAGCCATTCAATACCGGGACTAGCGGGGGGGCCGGGCAAAAACATTCAGTACTTC	CASSHSIPGLAGGPGKNIQYF
TRBV12-3/TRBV12-4	TRBD2	TRBJ2-1	-	TGTGCCAGCAGCCTCCGACTAGCGGGAGTAATCTCCTACAATGAGCAGTTCTTC	CASSLRLAGVISYNEQFF
TRBV11-1	TRBD2	TRBJ2-1	few	TGTGCCAGCAGCTTAGAGATTAGCGGGGGGATCAATGAGCAGTTCTTC	CASSLEISGGINEQFF
TRBV7-9	-	TRBJ2-5	few	TGTGCCAGCAGCTTAGCCGTAGGCAGGAGCCAAGAGACCCAGTACTTC	CASSLAVGRSQETQYF
TRBV6-1	TRBD1	TRBJ1-5	many	TGTGCCAGCAGTGAATTTGAGGGGGCGGCTCAGCCCCAGCATTTT	CASSEFEGAAQPQHF
TRBV4-2	-	TRBJ1-2	many	TGTGCCAGCAGCCAAGTCGTAGAGACAAACTATGGCTACACCTTC	CASSQVVETNYGYTF
TRBV2	TRBD2	TRBJ2-3	many	TGTGCCAGCAGTGAAGCGCTTCGCAAGGGGAGGGGCCACACAGATACGCAGTATTTT	CASSEALRKGRGHTDTQYF
TRBV6-5	-	TRBJ1-4	-	TGTGCCAGCAGTTTACAGGGATCGGTTGAAAAACTGTTTTTT	CASSLQGSVEKLFF
TRBV15	TRBD1	TRBJ1-5	few	TGTGCCACCAGCAGCGGACAGGGAAGCAATCAGCCCCAGCATTTT	CATSSGQGSNQPQHF
TRBV6-5	TRBD1	TRBJ2-2	few	TGTGCCAGCAGTTACGGACAGGTCTTGGGCGGGGAGCTGTTTTTT	CASSYGQVLGGELFF
TRBV7-9	TRBD2	TRBJ2-1	-	TGTGCCAGCAGCACCCCAGCGGGGGGGCCGGTATACAATGAGCAGTTCTTC	CASSTPAGGPVYNEQFF
TRBV2	-	TRBJ1-1	many	TGTGCCAGCAGCCGGGAACAGAAGAACACTGAAGCTTTCTTT	CASSREQKNTEAFF
TRBV28	-	TRBJ2-1	-	TGTGCCAGCAGACTAGCCAAGGGGGCCTATGAGCAGTTCTTC	CASRLAKGAYEQFF
TRBV24-1	TRBD1	TRBJ2-7	many	TGTGCCACCAGTGACCCCGGACAGGGGAGCTACGAGCAGTACTTC	CATSDPGQGSYEQYF
TRBV6-6	TRBD1	TRBJ1-2	few	TGTGCCAGCAGTTCTACAGGGGATGGCTACACCTTC	CASSSTGDGYTF
TRBV18	-	TRBJ2-7	-	TGTGCCAGCCGGCAGGGTGACTTGGTCGAGCAGTACTTC	CASRQGDLVEQYF